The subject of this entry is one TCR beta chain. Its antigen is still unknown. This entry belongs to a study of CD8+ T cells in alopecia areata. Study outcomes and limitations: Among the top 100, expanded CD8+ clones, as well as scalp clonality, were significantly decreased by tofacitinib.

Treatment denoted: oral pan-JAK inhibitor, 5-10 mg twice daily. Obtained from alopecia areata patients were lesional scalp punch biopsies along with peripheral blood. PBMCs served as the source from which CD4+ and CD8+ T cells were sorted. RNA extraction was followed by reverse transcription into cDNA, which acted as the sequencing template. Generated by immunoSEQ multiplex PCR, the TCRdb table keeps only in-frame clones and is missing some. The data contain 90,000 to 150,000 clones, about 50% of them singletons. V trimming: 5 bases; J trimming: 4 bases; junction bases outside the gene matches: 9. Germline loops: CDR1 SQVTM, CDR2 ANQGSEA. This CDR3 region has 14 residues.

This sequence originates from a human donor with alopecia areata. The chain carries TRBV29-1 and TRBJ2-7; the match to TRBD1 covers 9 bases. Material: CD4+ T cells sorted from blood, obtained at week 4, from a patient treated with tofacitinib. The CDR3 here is CSVKAGTGSYEQYF. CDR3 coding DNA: TGCAGCGTTAAAGCCGGGACAGGGAGTTACGAGCAGTACTTC.